This passage covers 16 T cell receptor beta chains from one sample sequenced in a study of blood T cell repertoires in COVID-19 (dated by TCRdb to about 2020). Receptor libraries were prepared by the immunoSEQ multiplex PCR assay. The table comes from immuneACCESS by way of TCRdb, which keeps in-frame sequences with V and J called. Part of the clones is missing from these tables; in studies checked, under half for an unresolved V gene and the rest for unknown reasons. The sample contains about 150,000 clones, around 80% of them found a single time. The ten most abundant clones make up over 10% of the sample. Input material: peripheral blood. These receptors originate from a man between 60 and 75 years old with active or convalescent COVID-19.

The chain combines TRBV23-1 with TRBJ2-7, with D perhaps matching TRBD2 (6 bases). TRBV23-1 is marked as an open reading frame, function uncertain. The CDR3 runs 13 residues. V lost 8 bases and J lost 6, with 17 bases in between. CDR3 coding DNA: TGCGCCAGCTCCCTTCCGCGGGAAACCGAGCAGTACTTC. Translated: CASSLPRETEQYF.

The chain couples TRBV27 to TRBJ1-6, with D possibly TRBD1 on 6 matching bases. CDR1 and CDR2 (germline): MNHEY, SMNVEV (reference sequence). This CDR3 region has 19 residues. V lost 6 bases, J lost 0 bases, and 21 bases lay in between. Here the CDR3 DNA reads TGTGCCAGCAGCGTCCCGGGACATCCCAGGAGCTCCTATAATTCACCCCTCCACTTT. Its translation: CASSVPGHPRSSYNSPLHF.

This clone was recorded once. The chain uses TRBV2 and TRBJ2-7; 7 bases align to TRBD1. This CDR3 comprises 16 residues. Germline V lookup: CDR1 SNHLY, CDR2 FYNNEI. Trimming cost V 3 bases and J 7 bases; bases outside gene matches: 15. This CDR3 reads CASSEWGQRRVEEQYF. CDR3 coding DNA: TGTGCCAGCAGTGAGTGGGGACAGCGCCGGGTGGAGGAGCAGTACTTC.

For the CDR3, the DNA is TGTGCCAGCAGGGGACAGTCTGAGACCCAGTACTTC. This encodes CASRGQSETQYF. The V gene is TRBV2, the J gene TRBJ2-5; TRBD1 agrees at 7 bases. V trimming: 6 bases; J trimming: 5 bases; junction bases outside the gene matches: 3. This CDR3 has 12 amino acids. The V gene's germline CDR1 is SNHLY and CDR2 FYNNEI.

V usage is TRBV4-2 and J usage is TRBJ2-1; 12 bases are shared with TRBD2. V trimming: 3 bases; J trimming: 8 bases; junction bases outside the gene matches: 8. Germline assignment: CDR1 LGHNA and CDR2 YNFKEQ. This CDR3 contains 16 residues. CDR3 in amino acids: CASSQTSGRQFDEQFF. CDR3 nucleotide sequence: TGTGCCAGCAGCCAGACTAGCGGGAGACAATTCGATGAGCAGTTCTTC.

This chain uses TRBV5-1 with TRBJ2-7; possible D gene TRBD1, 6 bases. This CDR3 spans 14 amino acids. Deletions cut 2 bases from V and 2 bases from J, with 11 bases between. CDR1 is SGHRS, CDR2 YFSETQ, per germline. This CDR3 is CASSFRTDTYEQYF. For the CDR3, the DNA is TGCGCCAGCAGCTTCCGGACAGATACCTACGAGCAGTACTTC.

This rearrangement joins TRBV7-2 to TRBJ2-7; D gene ambiguous. CDR1 is SGHTA, CDR2 FQGNSA, per germline. This CDR3 contains 13 residues. Trimming left V 5 bases short and J 3 bases short, with 11 bases between. The CDR3 coding sequence is TGTGCCAGCAGCCTCACCCGGTTCTACGAGCAGTACTTC. Its translation: CASSLTRFYEQYF.

This chain links TRBV7-6 with TRBJ1-1; tentatively, D is TRBD1 (6 bases). With 5 bases removed from V and 1 base from J, the gap between germline ends came to 8 bases. The CDR3 covers 13 residues. Germline CDR1 SGHVS, CDR2 FNYEAQ. In nucleotides, the CDR3 is TGTGCCAGCAGCGAGACAGGGAACACTGAAGCTTTCTTT. This codes for CASSETGNTEAFF.

The genes are TRBV7-4 and TRBJ1-1, with 7 bases aligning to TRBD1. The V segment lost 4 bases and the J segment 11 bases; nucleotides outside the gene matches: 7. The germline V gene encodes CDR1 SGHVT and CDR2 SQSDAQ. This CDR3 has 12 residues. The CDR3 reads CASSWTGPQAFF. In nucleotides, the CDR3 is TGTGCCAGCAGCTGGACAGGCCCGCAGGCTTTCTTT. Full variable domain (remainder filled in from reference TRBV7-4 and TRBJ1-1): GAGVSQSPRYKVAKRGRDVALRCDSISGHVTLYWYRQTLGQGSEVLTYSQSDAQRDKSGRPSGRFSAERPERSVSTLKIQRTEQGDSAVYLCASSWTGPQAFFGQGTRLTVV.

This clone was observed once. V and J are TRBV5-1 and TRBJ2-7; perhaps TRBD2 as D (5 bases). V was shortened by 6 bases and J by 3 bases, with 16 bases between the two germline ends. This CDR3 contains 14 residues. Germline values: CDR1 SGHRS, CDR2 YFSETQ. The CDR3: CASKSAGSFYEQYF. The CDR3 nucleotides are TGCGCCAGCAAGTCGGCGGGCTCCTTCTACGAGCAGTACTTC. The full variable domain, rest sourced from reference TRBV5-1 and TRBJ2-7, is KAGVTQTPRYLIKTRGQQVTLSCSPISGHRSVSWYQQTPGQGLQFLFEYFSETQRNKGNFPGRFSGRQFSNSRSEMNVSTLELGDSALYLCASKSAGSFYEQYFGPGTRLTVT.

The J gene is TRBJ2-1, the V gene TRBV27; 7 bases align to TRBD2. The CDR3 is made up of 16 amino acids. Trimming took 1 base from V and 0 from J; bases not matched to a gene: 3. Germline V gene data show CDR1 as MNHEY and CDR2 as SMNVEV (reference sequence). CDR3 nucleotide sequence: TGTGCCAGCAGTTTATGGCGCGGGAGCTCCTACAATGAGCAGTTCTTC. Translating gives CASSLWRGSSYNEQFF.

This clone appeared a single time. The V and J genes are TRBV7-9 and TRBJ1-5; TRBD1 aligns across 10 bases. CDR1 is SEHNR, CDR2 FQNEAQ, per germline (reference sequence). The V and J ends lost 2 bases and 0 bases, in that order; junction bases with no gene match: 4. The CDR3 is 17 residues long. DNA for the CDR3: TGTGCCAGCAGCTTAAGGGACAGGGGAAATAGCAATCAGCCCCAGCATTTT. It yields the protein CASSLRDRGNSNQPQHF.

The V call is TRBV7-2, the J call TRBJ2-1; D uncertain. The germline gives CDR1 SGHTA, CDR2 FQGNSA. The CDR3 contains 16 residues. Trimming left V 0 bases short and J 1 base short, with 10 bases between. CDR3 nucleotide sequence: TGTGCCAGCAGCTTAGCGGCGCGCGGATCCTACAATGAGCAGTTCTTC. Its protein is CASSLAARGSYNEQFF.

The chain joins TRBV18 to TRBJ2-1, with TRBD2 identical over 13 bases. The CDR3 length is 17 residues. The V segment lost 3 bases and the J segment 4 bases; nucleotides outside the gene matches: 6. CDR1 KGHSH and CDR2 LQKENI come from the germline V gene. CDR3 residues: CASSPRTSGREYNEQFF. The CDR3 DNA follows: TGTGCCAGCTCACCCAGGACTAGCGGGAGAGAATACAATGAGCAGTTCTTC.

This sequence joins TRBV11-2 and TRBJ2-7; 7 bases are a match to TRBD2. The CDR3 has 15 amino acids. CDR1 SGHAT and CDR2 FQNNGV come from the germline V gene. The V and J ends lost 3 bases and 1 base, in that order; junction bases with no gene match: 6. The CDR3 bases are TGTGCCAGCAGCTTTCTAGCGGACAATTCCTACGAGCAGTACTTC. This codes for CASSFLADNSYEQYF.

The J gene is TRBJ2-2, the V gene TRBV7-9; TRBD2 matches at 7 bases. Germline CDR1 and CDR2: SEHNR and FQNEAQ (reference sequence). The CDR3 runs to 19 residues. V lost 5 bases to trimming and J lost 3 bases; unmatched junction nucleotides: 18. The CDR3 sequence is CASSPPREVPSYHTGELFF. CDR3 DNA sequence: TGTGCCAGCAGCCCCCCCCGGGAGGTTCCTTCTTACCACACCGGGGAGCTGTTTTTT.